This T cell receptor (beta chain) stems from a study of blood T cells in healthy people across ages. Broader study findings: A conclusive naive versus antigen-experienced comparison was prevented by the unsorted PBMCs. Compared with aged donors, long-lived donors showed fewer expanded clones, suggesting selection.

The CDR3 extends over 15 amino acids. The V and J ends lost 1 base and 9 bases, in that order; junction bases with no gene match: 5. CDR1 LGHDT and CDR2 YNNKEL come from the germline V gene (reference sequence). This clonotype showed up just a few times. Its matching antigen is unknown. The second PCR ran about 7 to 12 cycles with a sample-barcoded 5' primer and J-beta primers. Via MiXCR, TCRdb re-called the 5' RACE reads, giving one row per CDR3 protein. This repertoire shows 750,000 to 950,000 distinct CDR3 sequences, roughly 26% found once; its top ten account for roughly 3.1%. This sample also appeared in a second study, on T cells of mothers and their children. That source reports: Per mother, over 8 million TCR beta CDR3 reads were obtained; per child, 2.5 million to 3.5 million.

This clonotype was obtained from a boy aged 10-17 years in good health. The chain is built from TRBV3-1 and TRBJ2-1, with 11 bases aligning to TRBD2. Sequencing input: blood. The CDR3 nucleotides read TGTGCCAGCAGCCAAGGCCTAGCGGGGGGCGGTGAGCAGTTCTTC. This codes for CASSQGLAGGGEQFF.